The following is a T cell receptor (beta chain) sequence with its context. This record comes from a study of Graves' ophthalmopathy and Graves' hyperthyroidism. The V gene lost 4 bases and the J gene lost 3 bases, with 16 bases spanning the gap. This CDR3 contains 14 residues. CDR1 and CDR2 (germline): DFQATT, SNEGSKA (reference sequence). RNA served as the template for amplifying TCR beta CDR3 regions. After a first-round RT-PCR with HTBI primers, a second-round multiplex PCR was run. TCRdb reanalysed the multiplex PCR reads using MiXCR and keeps one entry per CDR3 protein. The sample has 650,000 to 900,000 distinct CDR3 sequences; roughly 40% are singletons.

The chain uses TRBV20-1 and TRBJ2-7, with a possible D match to TRBD1 (6 bases). Sequenced sample: peripheral blood. This clonotype originated in an adult man with Graves' ophthalmopathy. This CDR3 is CSATAARGDYEQYF. The CDR3 DNA is TGCAGTGCTACAGCGGCCAGGGGAGACTACGAGCAGTACTTC.